This T cell receptor (beta chain) emerged from a study of blood T cell repertoires in COVID-19. Across the study: PBMCs, B-cell-depleted T cells, or T cells provided the cDNA or gDNA that made up the material.

CDR3 length: 15 amino acids. Trimming took off 1 base at V and 8 bases at J, with 17 bases between the two ends. Looked up from germline, CDR1 is SNHLY and CDR2 is FYNNEI. In the original workflow: Reference gene primer amplification in the assay estimated nucleated cell counts. TCRdb keeps only in-frame clones here, not all; method: immunoSEQ multiplex PCR. V, J and clone size are those of that table, while D and trimming were read from the DNA. The data show tens of thousands of clones, with 93% seen just once and around 5.2% held by the top ten. This sequence joins TRBV2 and TRBJ1-2; D gene uncertain. The material sequenced was peripheral blood. The source of this sequence is a human donor in a cohort sampled during active COVID-19. The CDR3, as DNA: TGTGCCAGCAGTGAAGGAGGGCCAGGCGGGGTAGGCTACACCTTC. This codes for CASSEGGPGGVGYTF.